This entry is about one T cell receptor (beta chain). This sample is drawn from a study of blood T cell repertoires in COVID-19. Whole-study context: Italy, Spain and the United States were the sources of the convalescent and acute COVID-19 samples. T cells, B-cell-depleted T cells, or PBMCs supplied cDNA or gDNA.

How the authors handled the data: From reference gene primer amplification, estimates of nucleated cell counts were derived. TCRdb's copy holds only in-frame clones and misses some; the assay was immunoSEQ multiplex PCR. V, J and clone size are those of that table, while D and trimming were read from the DNA. The sample contains about 160,000 clones, roughly four fifths of which appear only once. V dropped 3 bases and J dropped 2 bases, with 8 bases sitting between them. This CDR3 spans 13 amino acids. The germline CDR1 and CDR2 sequences are SGHTA and FQGNSA. The sample comprised peripheral blood. The receptor comes from an older man who had recovered from COVID-19. This rearrangement joins TRBV7-2 to TRBJ2-7, with D perhaps matching TRBD1 (6 bases). DNA of the CDR3: TGTGCCAGCAGCTTGGCAGGGGCCTACGAGCAGTACTTC. It yields the protein CASSLAGAYEQYF.